This T cell receptor beta chain emerged from a study of blood T cells in healthy people across ages. A J-beta primer mix and a sample-barcoded 5' primer were used in a second PCR of roughly 6 to 11 cycles. TCRdb re-called the 5' RACE reads through MiXCR, storing one row per CDR3 protein. This sample carries more than 1 million distinct CDR3 sequences, over 35% of them seen once, and the ten largest clones take approximately 20%. This clonotype was counted a few times. Its antigen is unidentified. Overall study results and limits: Compared with aged donors, long-lived donors showed fewer expanded clones, suggesting selection. Since the PBMCs were unsorted, naive and antigen-experienced cells could not be conclusively compared.

This clonotype originated in a woman aged 60-70 years in good health. The sequenced material came from blood.

The chain's CDR3 is CASSRAQAQETQYF. Here the CDR3 DNA reads TGTGCCAGCAGTCGGGCGCAGGCACAAGAGACCCAGTACTTC. The J gene is TRBJ2-5, the V gene TRBV25-1; the D is unclear. The V gene's germline CDR1 is MGHDK and CDR2 SYGVNS. The germline V and J ends were trimmed by 5 bases and 2 bases, with 12 bases remaining between them. CDR3 length: 14 residues.